This TCR beta chain stems from a study of cytomegalovirus exposure and HLA in healthy donors. This clone was seen only a few times. Germline CDR1 reads LNHDA; CDR2 reads SQIVND (reference sequence). The CDR3 is 14 residues long. With 5 bases removed from V and 7 bases from J, the gap between germline ends came to 18 bases. PCR involved 60 Vbeta and 13 Jbeta primers. Produced via immunoSEQ multiplex PCR; TCRdb's table is partial and in-frame only. The data show 95,000 to 150,000 clones, approximately 15% seen once. This chain uses TRBV19 with TRBJ2-7, with D possibly matching TRBD2 (6 bases). Sequenced input: PBMCs. This receptor was obtained from a woman in her late teens or twenties in good health and CMV-seronegative. The CDR3 bases are TGTGCCAGTAGTGCAAGACTGTTGGCGGGGGAGCAGTACTTC. Protein product: CASSARLLAGEQYF. The full variable domain, rest sourced from reference TRBV19 and TRBJ2-7, is DGGITQSPKYLFRKEGQNVTLSCEQNLNHDAMYWYRQDPGQGLRLIYYSQIVNDFQKGDIAEGYSVSREKKESFPLTVTSAQKNPTAFYLCASSARLLAGEQYFGPGTRLTVT.